The T cell receptor beta chain under discussion was sequenced for a study of shared T cell receptors in the human thymus. Produced via immunoSEQ multiplex PCR; TCRdb's table is partial and in-frame only. The table lists 650,000 to 950,000 clones, 80% to 90% of them singletons. The data were also submitted as part of a second study, on human thymus T cells. This second report adds: Donor material was obtained from healthy Finnish infants undergoing corrective surgery for congenital heart defects. In corrective heart surgery, resections were taken, and these provided the thymus tissue. Biased V and J segment usage appeared in thymus and peripheral blood. Related research has reported that thymic repertoires overlap highly among unrelated individuals.

The sequenced sample consisted of thymocytes. The TCR sequence derives from a girl under three years old with a congenital heart defect.

The CDR3 is CAILPTSGTYNEQFF. The CDR3 bases are TGTGCCATCCTCCCGACTAGCGGGACCTACAATGAGCAGTTCTTC. The rearrangement joins TRBV10-3 to TRBJ2-1, with 11 bases fitting TRBD2. With V trimmed by 8 bases and J by 2 bases, 5 bases remained unmatched. The length of the CDR3 is 15 residues. From germline, CDR1 is ENHRY and CDR2 SYGVKD.